This TCR beta chain was sequenced during a study of response to subunit inactivated influenza vaccine. Study-wide results and limits: Each seasonal flu vaccination may recruit only limited new T cells, authors suggested.

Via MiXCR, TCRdb re-called the RT-PCR reads, giving one row per CDR3 protein. The sample yields more than 400,000 distinct CDR3 sequences, roughly 7.6% seen once. This clonotype has ten or more counts. What it recognizes is unknown. This sample comprised PBMCs from blood, obtained around 25 months after vaccination. This TCR was sampled from a man aged 50 to 69 who received an inactivated influenza vaccine.

DNA of the CDR3: TGTGCCAGCAGTTACGGGGGCGGACAGCCCCAGCATTTT. Amino acids: CASSYGGGQPQHF. V gene TRBV6-6 combines with J gene TRBJ1-5; tentatively, D is TRBD1 (6 bases). Deletions cut 2 bases from V and 7 bases from J, with 9 bases between. The CDR3 has 13 residues. CDR1 MNHNY and CDR2 SVGAGI come from the germline V gene (reference sequence).